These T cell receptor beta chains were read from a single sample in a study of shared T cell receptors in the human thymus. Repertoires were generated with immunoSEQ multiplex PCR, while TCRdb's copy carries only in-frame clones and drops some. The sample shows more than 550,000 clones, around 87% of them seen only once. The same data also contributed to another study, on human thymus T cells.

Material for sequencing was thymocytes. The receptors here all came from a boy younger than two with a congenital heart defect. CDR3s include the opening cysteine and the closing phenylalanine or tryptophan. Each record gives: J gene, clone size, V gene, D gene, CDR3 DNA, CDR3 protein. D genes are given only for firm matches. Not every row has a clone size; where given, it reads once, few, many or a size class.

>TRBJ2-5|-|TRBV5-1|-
TGCGCCAGCAGCTTGGCTCCAGACTTAACGACCCAGTACTTC
CASSLAPDLTTQYF
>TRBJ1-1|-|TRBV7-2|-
TGTGCCAGCAGCCCACAGCACAGGGCGATGAACACTGAAGCTTTCTTT
CASSPQHRAMNTEAFF
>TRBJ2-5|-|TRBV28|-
TGTGCCAGCAGTTTAATCAGGGAGACCCAGTACTTC
CASSLIRETQYF
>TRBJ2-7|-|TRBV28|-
TGTGCCAGCAGTTTACTGGCAGGTGCCCACGAGCAGTACTTC
CASSLLAGAHEQYF
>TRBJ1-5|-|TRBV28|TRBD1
TGTGCCAGCAGTGAGGGTCGACAGGGCCGGTATAGCAATCAGCCCCAGCATTTT
CASSEGRQGRYSNQPQHF
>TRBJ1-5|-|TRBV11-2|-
TGTGCCAGCAGCTGGTCTCTGGGAGAGGATCAGCCCCAGCATTTT
CASSWSLGEDQPQHF
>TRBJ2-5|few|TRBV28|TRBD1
TGTGCCAGCAGTCCCCGGACAGGGAATGGGGAGACCCAGTACTTC
CASSPRTGNGETQYF
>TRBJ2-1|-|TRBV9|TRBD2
TGTGCCAGCAGCGTAGCCTTCCTAGCGGGGAAGAACAATGAGCAGTTCTTC
CASSVAFLAGKNNEQFF
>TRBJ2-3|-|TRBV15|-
TGTGCCACCAGCGCGCCGCGGCAAGCCCTCACAGATACGCAGTATTTT
CATSAPRQALTDTQYF
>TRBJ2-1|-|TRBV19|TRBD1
TGTGCCAGTAGTAAACAGGGGTCCTACAATGAGCAGTTCTTC
CASSKQGSYNEQFF
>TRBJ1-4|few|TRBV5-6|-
TGTGCCAGCAGCGGTTACGGGAGAGGGGCTAATGAAAAACTGTTTTTT
CASSGYGRGANEKLFF
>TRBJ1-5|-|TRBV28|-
TGTGCCAGCGCTGATAGAGTTAGGGGGAGCAATCAGCCCCAGCATTTT
CASADRVRGSNQPQHF
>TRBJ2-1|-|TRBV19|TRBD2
TGTGCCAGTAGCCGGACGGGGGGGGATACTGAGCAGTTCTTC
CASSRTGGDTEQFF
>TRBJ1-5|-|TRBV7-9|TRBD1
TGTGCCAGCAGTTGGGGGAGGGGCAGGGGGCGGTGTAATCAGCCCCAGCATTTT
CASSWGRGRGRCNQPQHF
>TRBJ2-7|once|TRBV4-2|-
TGTGCCAGCAGCCAGACAGGGAGGAAACGCGAGCAGTACTTC
CASSQTGRKREQYF
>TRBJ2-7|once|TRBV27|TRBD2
TGTGCCAGCAGCCAGCGGGACCCACCCTACGAGCAGTACTTC
CASSQRDPPYEQYF
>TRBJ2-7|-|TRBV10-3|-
TGTGCCATCAGTGAGTCTGGACAGATCTACGAGCAGTACTTC
CAISESGQIYEQYF
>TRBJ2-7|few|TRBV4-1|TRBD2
TGCGCCAGCAGCCAAGATGGGGCTAGCGGGAAAGTCTACGAGCAGTACTTC
CASSQDGASGKVYEQYF
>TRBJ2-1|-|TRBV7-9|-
TGTGCCAGCAGCCCAGACAACGGGGGCAATGAGCAGTTCTTC
CASSPDNGGNEQFF
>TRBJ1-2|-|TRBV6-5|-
TGTGCCAGCAGGGATGGGACACACTATGGCTACACCTTC
CASRDGTHYGYTF
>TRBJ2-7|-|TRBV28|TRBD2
TGTGCCAGCAACGAGCGGGGGGTTTCCTACGAGCAGTACTTC
CASNERGVSYEQYF
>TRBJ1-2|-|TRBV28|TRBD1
TGTGCCAGCAGTCCCCATGGGGACAGCTATGGCTACACCTTC
CASSPHGDSYGYTF
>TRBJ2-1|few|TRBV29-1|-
TGCAGCGTTGAAAGTCTAGCAAACAATGAGCAGTTCTTC
CSVESLANNEQFF
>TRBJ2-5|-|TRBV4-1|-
TGCGCCAGCAGCCAAGATGAAGCGGACCGGATGCAATTACAAGAGACCCAGTACTTC
CASSQDEADRMQLQETQYF
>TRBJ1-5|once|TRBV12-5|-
TGTGCTAGTGGTGCATCAGGGAAGTCTCAGCCCCAGCATTTT
CASGASGKSQPQHF
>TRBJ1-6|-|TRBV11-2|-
TGTGCCAGCAGCTTAGTTCAGGTGTCCGGACAGCCTAATTCACCCCTCCACTTT
CASSLVQVSGQPNSPLHF
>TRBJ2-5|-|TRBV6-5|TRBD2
TGTGCCAGCCGCCGGGAGGGGCCAGGCGTGGCCCAGTACTTC
CASRREGPGVAQYF
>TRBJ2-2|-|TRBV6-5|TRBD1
TGTGCCAGCAGTTACCGTAGGACAGGGGACACCGGGGAGCTGTTTTTT
CASSYRRTGDTGELFF
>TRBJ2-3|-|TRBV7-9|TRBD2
TGTGCCAGCAGCCAACAGCTTGGGACTAGCGGGGGGAATCAGTATTTT
CASSQQLGTSGGNQYF
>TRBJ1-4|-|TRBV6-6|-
TGTGCCAGCTCCCGAGGGCAGCCTAATGAAAAACTGTTTTTT
CASSRGQPNEKLFF
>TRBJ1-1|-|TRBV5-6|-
TGTGCCAGCAGCTTGGATCTGGGTGGAGGCACTGAAGCTTTCTTT
CASSLDLGGGTEAFF
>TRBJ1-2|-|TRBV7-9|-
TGTGCCAGCAGCTTTACAGGGCCTTATGGCTACACCTTC
CASSFTGPYGYTF
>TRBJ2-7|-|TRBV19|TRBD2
TGTGCCAGTAGTATGGGACTAGCGGGAAGATCCAACTACGAGCAGTACTTC
CASSMGLAGRSNYEQYF
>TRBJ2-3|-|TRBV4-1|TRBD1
TGCGCCAGCAGCCACATGGGGACAGGGTGGATTGCAGATACGCAGTATTTT
CASSHMGTGWIADTQYF
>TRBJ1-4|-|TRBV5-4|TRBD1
TGTGCCAGCAGCTCCCAGGGGGCCGGTGAAAAACTGTTTTTT
CASSSQGAGEKLFF
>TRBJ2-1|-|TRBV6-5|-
TGTGCCAGCAGTTACTCCGGAGCTGGTGAGCAGTTCTTC
CASSYSGAGEQFF
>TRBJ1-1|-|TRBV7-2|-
TGTGCCAGCAACGTAGGGGAGGCGACTGAAGCTTTCTTT
CASNVGEATEAFF
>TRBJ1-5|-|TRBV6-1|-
TGTGCCAGCATCGAAGCTAGGGTAGGGGCGCCCCGTGGGAATCAGCCCCAGCATTTT
CASIEARVGAPRGNQPQHF
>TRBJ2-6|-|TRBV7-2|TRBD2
TGTGCCAGCAGGGAGGGTAGCGGGAGAGGTGGGGCCAACGTCCTGACTTTC
CASREGSGRGGANVLTF
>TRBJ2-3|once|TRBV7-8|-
TGTGCCAGCAGCAGGGGGGGAGGGCCCAGGGATACGCAGTATTTT
CASSRGGGPRDTQYF
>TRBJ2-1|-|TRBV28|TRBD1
TGTGCCAGCATGCCGGGACAGGGGTTCCCTAATGAGCAGTTCTTC
CASMPGQGFPNEQFF
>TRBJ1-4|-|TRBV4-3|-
TGCGCCAGCAGCACTAACAGGGCTGGCGGTGAAAAACTGTTTTTT
CASSTNRAGGEKLFF
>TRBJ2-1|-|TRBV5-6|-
TGTGCCAGCAGCTTTGGGGGCGCTGAGCAGTTCTTC
CASSFGGAEQFF
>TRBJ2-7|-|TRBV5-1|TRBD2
TGCGCCAGCAGCTTGGCCGGCCCCACCGGGACTAACTCCTACGAGCAGTACTTC
CASSLAGPTGTNSYEQYF
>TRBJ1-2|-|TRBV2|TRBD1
TGTGCCAGGGGGACAGGGGCTAACTATGGCTACACCTTC
CARGTGANYGYTF
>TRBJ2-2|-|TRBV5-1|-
TGCGCCAGCAGCTGCCGCCCGGGTCTACACACCGGGGAGCTGTTTTTT
CASSCRPGLHTGELFF
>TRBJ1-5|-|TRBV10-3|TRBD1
TGTGCCATCAGCCCGGGACAGGGGGCTCAGCCCCAGCATTTT
CAISPGQGAQPQHF
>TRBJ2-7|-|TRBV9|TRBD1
TGTGCCAGCAGCCCCCGGGACAGACCCTACGAGCAGTACTTC
CASSPRDRPYEQYF
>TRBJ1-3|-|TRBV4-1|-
TGCGCCAGCAGCCAAGAAGCACACAGGATATTCTCTGGAAACACCATATATTTT
CASSQEAHRIFSGNTIYF
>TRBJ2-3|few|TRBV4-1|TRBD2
TGCGCCAGCAGCCGGAATCTAGCGGAGGTCGCAGATACGCAGTATTTT
CASSRNLAEVADTQYF